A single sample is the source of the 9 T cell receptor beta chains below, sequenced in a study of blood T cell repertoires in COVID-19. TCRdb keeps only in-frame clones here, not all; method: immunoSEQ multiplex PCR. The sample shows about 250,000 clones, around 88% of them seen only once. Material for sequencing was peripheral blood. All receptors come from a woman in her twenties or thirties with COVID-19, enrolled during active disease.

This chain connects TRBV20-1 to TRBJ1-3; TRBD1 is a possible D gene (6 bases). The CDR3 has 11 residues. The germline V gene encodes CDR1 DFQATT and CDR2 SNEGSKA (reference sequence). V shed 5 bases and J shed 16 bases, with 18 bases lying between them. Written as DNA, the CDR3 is TGCAGTGCTCCCGATAGCGGGGGGCCGTATTTT. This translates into CSAPDSGGPYF.

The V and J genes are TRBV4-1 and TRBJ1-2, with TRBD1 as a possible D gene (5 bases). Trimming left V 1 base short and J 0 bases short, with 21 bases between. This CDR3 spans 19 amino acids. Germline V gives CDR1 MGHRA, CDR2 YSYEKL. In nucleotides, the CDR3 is TGCGCCAGCAGCCAAGTTGGGCGACAGACCAGTAGGACTAACTATGGCTACACCTTC. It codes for CASSQVGRQTSRTNYGYTF.

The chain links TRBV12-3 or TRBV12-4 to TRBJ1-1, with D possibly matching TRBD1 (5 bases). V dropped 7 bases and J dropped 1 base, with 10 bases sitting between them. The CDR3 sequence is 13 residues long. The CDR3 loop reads CASKAGENTEAFF. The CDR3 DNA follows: TGTGCCAGCAAAGCGGGGGAGAACACTGAAGCTTTCTTT.

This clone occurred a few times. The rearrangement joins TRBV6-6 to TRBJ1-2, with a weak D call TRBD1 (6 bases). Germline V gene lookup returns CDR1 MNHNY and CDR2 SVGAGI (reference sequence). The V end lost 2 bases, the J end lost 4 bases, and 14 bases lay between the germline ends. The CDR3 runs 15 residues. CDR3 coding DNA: TGTGCCAGCAGTTACCCCTGGGGGGGGGCCTATGGCTACACCTTC. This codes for CASSYPWGGAYGYTF.

In DNA, the CDR3 is TGTGCCAGCAGTGAAGCGTTACAGGGTTTGGTAAATTCACCCCTCCACTTT. It is translated as CASSEALQGLVNSPLHF. The rearrangement joins TRBV6-1 to TRBJ1-6; tentative D call: TRBD1 (6 bases). In germline, CDR1 is MNHNS, CDR2 SASEGT. With 0 bases removed from V and 7 bases from J, the gap between germline ends came to 16 bases. The CDR3 contains 17 residues.

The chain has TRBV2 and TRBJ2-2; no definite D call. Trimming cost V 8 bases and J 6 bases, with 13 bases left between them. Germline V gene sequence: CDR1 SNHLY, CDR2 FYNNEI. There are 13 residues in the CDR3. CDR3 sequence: CASHRVLAGELFF. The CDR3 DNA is TGTGCCAGCCACCGCGTTCTGGCCGGGGAGCTGTTTTTT.

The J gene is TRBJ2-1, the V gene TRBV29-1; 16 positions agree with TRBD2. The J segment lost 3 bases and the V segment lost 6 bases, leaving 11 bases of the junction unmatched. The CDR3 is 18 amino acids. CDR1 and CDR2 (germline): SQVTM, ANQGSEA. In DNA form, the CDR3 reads TGCAGCGTCCAGGGACTAGCGGGAGGGCTTTTCTACTACAATGAGCAGTTCTTC. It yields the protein CSVQGLAGGLFYYNEQFF.

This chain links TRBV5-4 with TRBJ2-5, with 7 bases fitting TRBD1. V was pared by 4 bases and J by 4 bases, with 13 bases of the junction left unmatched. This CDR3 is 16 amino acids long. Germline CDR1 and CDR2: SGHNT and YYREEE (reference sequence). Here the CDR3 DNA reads TGTGCCAGCAGCGAAGCCGGGGACAGAACGGGAGAGACCCAGTACTTC. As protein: CASSEAGDRTGETQYF.

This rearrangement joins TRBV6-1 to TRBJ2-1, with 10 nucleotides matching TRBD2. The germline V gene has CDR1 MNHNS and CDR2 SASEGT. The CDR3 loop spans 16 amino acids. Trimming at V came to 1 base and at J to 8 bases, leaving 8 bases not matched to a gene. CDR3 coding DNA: TGTGCCAGCAGTGAAGTAAGCGGGGGGGCAGTCGATGAGCAGTTCTTC. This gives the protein CASSEVSGGAVDEQFF.